Following are 24 T cell receptor beta chains from one sample sequenced in a study of neurological immune-mediated disorders (dated by TCRdb to the late 2010s). The library was produced with 5' RACE. TCRdb lists the instrument as Illumina HiSeq 2500. Starting from the raw public reads, TCRdb applied fastp trimming at Q25, assembled clones with MiXCR and retained in-frame beta chains. Identical CDR3 proteins give one entry, which carries the most common genes and DNA. In this sample the table shows approximately 45,000 distinct CDR3 sequences, around an eighth of which occur a single time. Together, the top ten hold about 10% of the sample. The time point label for this specimen denotes: longitudinal time-point 3. Sequencing was done on a sample of PBMCs. These receptors were taken from a man aged 25 to 45 in good health.

This clonotype was observed many times. V is TRBV28 and J is TRBJ2-3; D gene unclear. The germline V gene has CDR1 MDHEN and CDR2 SYDVKM. This CDR3 region has 13 residues. Trimming took off 5 bases at V and 2 bases at J, with 8 bases between the two ends. Here the CDR3 reads CASSRPSTDTQYF. In nucleotides, the CDR3 is TGTGCCAGCAGTAGACCTTCCACAGATACGCAGTATTTT.

Many counts were recorded for this clonotype. The chain is built from TRBV11-2 and TRBJ2-3, with no clear D. Between the trimmed V and J ends, which lost 0 bases and 2 bases, there was a span of 15 bases. The CDR3 extends over 17 amino acids. Germline CDR1 is SGHAT and CDR2 is FQNNGV. The DNA of the CDR3 is TGTGCCAGCAGCTTAGAGCCGGGTGCAATCCACACAGATACGCAGTATTTT. Its translation: CASSLEPGAIHTDTQYF.

This clonotype was counted ten times or more. The chain has TRBV28 and TRBJ1-2, with a possible D match to TRBD1 (5 bases). Deletions cut 3 bases from V and 1 base from J, with 12 bases between. Germline assignment: CDR1 MDHEN and CDR2 SYDVKM. This CDR3 region has 15 residues. This CDR3 reads CASSLWIGGNYGYTF. The CDR3 bases are TGTGCCAGCAGTTTGTGGATTGGGGGTAACTATGGCTACACCTTC.

This clonotype was picked up many times. This sequence joins TRBV20-1 and TRBJ2-1, with D uncertain. This CDR3 has 18 amino acids. V gave up 3 bases and J gave up 0 bases, with 21 bases separating them. Germline V CDR1 and CDR2: DFQATT, SNEGSKA (reference sequence). CDR3 residues: CSARHDTLKLGSYNEQFF. CDR3 sequence (DNA): TGCAGTGCTAGGCATGATACTTTGAAGTTGGGCTCCTACAATGAGCAGTTCTTC.

At least ten counts were recorded for this clonotype. The V gene is TRBV27, the J gene TRBJ1-3; D remains unclear. Trimming stripped 6 bases from V and 3 bases from J, with 9 bases between. The CDR3 is 13 residues long. Germline lookup yields CDR1 MNHEY and CDR2 SMNVEV (reference sequence). The CDR3: CASRGSFGNTIYF. The CDR3 region has the DNA TGTGCCAGCAGGGGCTCATTTGGAAACACCATATATTTT.

The V and J genes are TRBV28 and TRBJ2-5; D remains unclear. V dropped 3 bases and J dropped 3 bases, with 8 bases sitting between them. This CDR3 contains 13 residues. In germline, CDR1 is MDHEN, CDR2 SYDVKM. The CDR3 DNA is TGTGCCAGCAGTTTTGGGCCAGAAGAGACCCAGTACTTC. It yields the protein CASSFGPEETQYF.

In its sample, this clonotype was seen many times. The chain couples TRBV11-2 to TRBJ1-2, with D tentatively TRBD1 (5 bases). With 5 bases removed from V and 3 bases from J, the gap between germline ends came to 13 bases. Per germline, CDR1 SGHAT and CDR2 FQNNGV. This CDR3 has 14 residues. CDR3 bases: TGTGCCAGCAGCCCCGGGGGGGGACACTATGGCTACACCTTC. Its translation: CASSPGGGHYGYTF.

This clonotype was counted ten times or more. The chain couples TRBV28 to TRBJ2-1, with 8 nucleotides matching TRBD2. CDR3 length equals 15 residues. The germline CDR1 and CDR2 sequences are MDHEN and SYDVKM. V gave up 7 bases and J gave up 4 bases; unmatched junction bases: 9. DNA for the CDR3: TGTGCCAGCACCCTCGGCGGGAGGAGTTACAATGAGCAGTTCTTC. Residues: CASTLGGRSYNEQFF. Drawing the rest from reference TRBV28 and TRBJ2-1, the complete variable domain is DVKVTQSSRYLVKRTGEKVFLECVQDMDHENMFWYRQDPGLGLRLIYFSYDVKMKEKGDIPEGYSVSREKKERFSLILESASTNQTSMYLCASTLGGRSYNEQFFGPGTRLTVL.

In this sample, this clonotype turned up many times. The V gene is TRBV10-3, the J gene TRBJ1-2; 8 bases are a match to TRBD1. The germline V gene encodes CDR1 ENHRY and CDR2 SYGVKD. The CDR3 is 14 residues long. Trimming at V came to 6 bases and at J to 6 bases, leaving 9 bases not matched to a gene. Here the CDR3 DNA reads TGTGCCATCAGAGAGACAGGGGAGATCGATGGCTACACCTTC. It codes for CAIRETGEIDGYTF.

Ten or more counts support this clonotype. This chain joins TRBV20-1 and TRBJ2-4; D is uncertain. Germline values: CDR1 DFQATT, CDR2 SNEGSKA (reference sequence). The V and J ends lost 6 bases and 0 bases respectively, with 9 bases between them. CDR3 length: 13 amino acids. Written as DNA, the CDR3 is TGCAGTGCCCCCTCCCTAGCCAAAAACATTCAGTACTTC. Its protein is CSAPSLAKNIQYF.

This clonotype came up many times. The V call is TRBV7-9, the J call TRBJ1-1; no firm D call. The CDR3 loop spans 13 amino acids. Trimming took 5 bases from V and 0 from J, leaving 7 bases between them. Germline loops: CDR1 SEHNR, CDR2 FQNEAQ (reference sequence). The CDR3 here is CASSQLMNTEAFF. In DNA, the CDR3 is TGTGCCAGCAGCCAACTTATGAACACTGAAGCTTTCTTT. Filled out from reference TRBV7-9 and TRBJ1-1, the complete variable domain reads DTGVSQNPRHKITKRGQNVTFRCDPISEHNRLYWYRQTLGQGPEFLTYFQNEAQLEKSRLLSDRFSAERPKGSFSTLEIQRTEQGDSAMYLCASSQLMNTEAFFGQGTRLTVV.

This clonotype was counted between two and nine times. The chain employs TRBV11-2 and TRBJ2-7, with TRBD2 matching 10 bases. This CDR3 has 14 residues. Trimming at V came to 3 bases and at J to 3 bases, leaving 2 bases not matched to a gene. Germline V CDR1 and CDR2: SGHAT, FQNNGV. CDR3 sequence reads: CASSFLAGVYEQYF. CDR3 nucleotide sequence: TGTGCCAGCAGCTTCCTAGCGGGAGTCTACGAGCAGTACTTC. The full variable domain, rest sourced from reference TRBV11-2 and TRBJ2-7, is EAGVAQSPRYKIIEKRQSVAFWCNPISGHATLYWYQQILGQGPKLLIQFQNNGVVDDSQLPKDRFSAERLKGVDSTLKIQPAKLEDSAVYLCASSFLAGVYEQYFGPGTRLTVT.

This clonotype was recorded many times. The chain is built from TRBV20-1 and TRBJ2-3, with D unresolved. The V and J ends lost 2 bases and 1 base respectively, with 13 bases between them. The length of the CDR3 is 15 residues. Germline V gene sequence: CDR1 DFQATT, CDR2 SNEGSKA (reference sequence). The CDR3 is CSARSTPHRTDTQYF. CDR3 bases: TGCAGTGCTAGAAGCACCCCACACCGCACAGATACGCAGTATTTT.

Concerning this clonotype: A much bigger clone sits one base away, suggesting this may be a read error. V is TRBV20-1 and J is TRBJ1-4, with 7 bases matching TRBD1. In germline, CDR1 is DFQATT, CDR2 SNEGSKA (reference sequence). The junction had 15 bases not matched to a gene; V was cut back by 6 bases and J by 11 bases. The CDR3 contains 14 residues. CDR3 region: CSARGGQRAEKLFF. CDR3 in DNA: TGCAGTGCCAGGGGGGGACAGAGGGCTGAGAAACTGTTTTTT.

This clonotype was picked up many times. In nucleotides, the CDR3 is TGCAGTGCTAGGTTGGGGGTCTACGAGCAGTACTTC. This gives the protein CSARLGVYEQYF. The chain couples TRBV20-1 to TRBJ2-7; the D call may be TRBD1 or TRBD2 (5 bases each). V was cut by 3 bases and J by 3 bases, with 9 bases left in between. This CDR3 has 12 amino acids. CDR1 is DFQATT and CDR2 is SNEGSKA in the germline V gene (reference sequence).

This clonotype was detected many times. The rearrangement uses TRBV28 and TRBJ2-1, with D perhaps TRBD1 (6 bases). With 5 bases removed from V and 4 bases from J, the gap between germline ends came to 9 bases. CDR3 length: 13 residues. Germline V gene sequence: CDR1 MDHEN, CDR2 SYDVKM. The chain's CDR3 is CASSPGQYNEQFF. The CDR3, as DNA: TGTGCCAGCAGTCCCGGACAGTACAATGAGCAGTTCTTC.

This clonotype showed up just a few times. A much bigger clone sits one base away, suggesting this may be a read error. The chain recombines TRBV15 with TRBJ2-3; D gene unclear. V was cut by 0 bases and J by 0 bases, with 10 bases left in between. The length of the CDR3 is 16 residues. Germline values: CDR1 LNHNV, CDR2 YYDKDF (reference sequence). This CDR3 is CATSRDSQESTDTQYF. The CDR3, as DNA: TGTGCCACCAGCAGAGATAGTCAGGAGAGCACAGATACGCAGTATTTT.

This clonotype was detected ten times or more. This chain links TRBV7-2 with TRBJ2-2; 9 bases are shared with TRBD1. Trimming removed 4 bases from V and 5 bases from J; junction bases left unmatched: 8. CDR1 is SGHTA, CDR2 FQGNSA, per germline. There are 16 residues in the CDR3. DNA of the CDR3: TGTGCCAGCAGCTCCGGACAGGGGAGGAGGACCGGGGAGCTGTTTTTT. This codes for CASSSGQGRRTGELFF.

This clonotype is a singleton in its sample. Its ends do not fully match the called genes, so a read error is possible. V usage is TRBV28 and J usage is TRBJ2-4, with 7 bases that match TRBD1. This CDR3 comprises 16 residues. Germline CDR1 MDHEN, CDR2 SYDVKM. The CDR3 sequence is CARSSHTQGWWNIQYF. The CDR3 DNA follows: TGTGCCAGAAGTTCACATACACAGGGGTGGTGGAACATTCAGTACTTC.

Worth noting for this clonotype: A much larger clone lies one base from this, so it may be a read error. J is TRBJ2-7 and V is TRBV5-1; 10 nucleotides align to TRBD1. The V gene's germline CDR1 is SGHRS and CDR2 YFSETQ. The length of the CDR3 is 14 residues. V dropped 3 bases and J dropped 4; count of bases not matched to a gene: 4. CDR3 DNA sequence: TGCGCCAGCAGCTCGACAGGGGGCGGGTACGAGCAGTACTTC. Its protein is CASSSTGGGYEQYF.

At least ten counts were recorded for this clonotype. The V gene is TRBV3-1, the J gene TRBJ2-3; D gene unclear. The length of the CDR3 is 14 residues. V gave up 3 bases and J gave up 6 bases, with 13 bases separating them. Germline V gene sequence: CDR1 LGHDT, CDR2 YNNKEL (reference sequence). CDR3 in amino acids: CASSQENTGDTQYF. Written as DNA, the CDR3 is TGTGCCAGCAGCCAGGAAAACACCGGGGATACGCAGTATTTT.

This clonotype came up many times. The V gene is TRBV4-1, the J gene TRBJ2-3; D gene ambiguous. V lost 5 bases to trimming and J lost 2 bases, with 14 bases between them. The V gene's germline CDR1 is MGHRA and CDR2 YSYEKL. This CDR3 region has 15 residues. CDR3 DNA sequence: TGCGCCAGCAGCGAACCGGGTCCATCCACAGATACGCAGTATTTT. This sequence encodes CASSEPGPSTDTQYF.

This clonotype was observed a few times. The CDR3 loop reads CASEMAGNQETQYF. The CDR3 DNA is TGTGCCAGCGAAATGGCAGGCAACCAAGAGACCCAGTACTTC. V gene TRBV28 combines with J gene TRBJ2-5; D remains ambiguous. V dropped 8 bases and J dropped 0 bases, with 13 bases sitting between them. Germline V CDR1 and CDR2: MDHEN, SYDVKM. CDR3 length: 14 residues. Full variable domain (outside the CDR3, taken from reference TRBV28 and TRBJ2-5): DVKVTQSSRYLVKRTGEKVFLECVQDMDHENMFWYRQDPGLGLRLIYFSYDVKMKEKGDIPEGYSVSREKKERFSLILESASTNQTSMYLCASEMAGNQETQYFGPGTRLLVL.

This clonotype was seen ten or more times. V is TRBV5-1 and J is TRBJ2-1; perhaps TRBD2 as D (5 bases). V gave up 0 bases and J gave up 3 bases, with 7 bases separating them. The CDR3 contains 14 residues. Germline V gene sequence: CDR1 SGHRS, CDR2 YFSETQ. The CDR3, as DNA: TGCGCCAGCAGCTTGGTAGACTACTACAATGAGCAGTTCTTC. Protein product: CASSLVDYYNEQFF.